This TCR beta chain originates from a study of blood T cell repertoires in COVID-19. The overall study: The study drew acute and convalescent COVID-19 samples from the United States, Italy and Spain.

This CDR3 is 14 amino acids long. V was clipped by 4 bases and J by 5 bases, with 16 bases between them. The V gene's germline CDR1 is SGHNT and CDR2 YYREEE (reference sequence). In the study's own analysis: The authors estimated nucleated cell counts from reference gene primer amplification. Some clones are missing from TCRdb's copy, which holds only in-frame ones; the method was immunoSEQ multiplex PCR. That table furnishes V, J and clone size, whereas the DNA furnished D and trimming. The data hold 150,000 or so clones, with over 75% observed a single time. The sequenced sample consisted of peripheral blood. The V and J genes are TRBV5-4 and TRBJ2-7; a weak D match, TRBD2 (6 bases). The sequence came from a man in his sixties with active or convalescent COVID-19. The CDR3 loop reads CASSLQGLGNEQYF. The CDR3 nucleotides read TGTGCCAGCAGCCTTCAGGGACTGGGCAACGAGCAGTACTTC. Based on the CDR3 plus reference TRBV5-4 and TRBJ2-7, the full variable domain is ETGVTQSPTHLIKTRGQQVTLRCSSQSGHNTVSWYQQALGQGPQFIFQYYREEENGRGNFPPRFSGLQFPNYSSELNVNALELDDSALYLCASSLQGLGNEQYFGPGTRLTVT.